This is a list of T cell receptor beta chains from one sample in a study of blood T cell repertoires in COVID-19. Repertoires were generated with immunoSEQ multiplex PCR, while TCRdb's copy carries only in-frame clones and drops some. The table includes 250,000 to 300,000 clones, 65% to 90% detected once. Material for sequencing was peripheral blood. These receptors came from a man between 45 and 60 years old with active or convalescent COVID-19. Both conserved end residues are part of each CDR3. The D gene is left open where the match is weak. Clone size is shown for a subset of rows, as once, few, many or a class of expanded clone.

d_call cdr3_length j_call clone_size v_call cdr3_nt cdr3_aa
TRBD1 14 TRBJ1-3 - TRBV18 TGTGCCAGCTCATCACAGGGGTCTGGAAACACCATATATTTT CASSSQGSGNTIYF
- 13 TRBJ1-5 - TRBV2 TGTGCCATACGAGACAGCAACAATCAGCCCCAGCATTTT CAIRDSNNQPQHF
- 12 TRBJ2-2 - TRBV10-1 TGCGCCAGCGGGAGCCCCACCGGGGAGCTGTTTTTT CASGSPTGELFF
- 15 TRBJ1-1 few TRBV19 TGTGCCAGTAGTATGGGCGGGGCCGTGAACACTGAAGCTTTCTTT CASSMGGAVNTEAFF
- 13 TRBJ2-7 - TRBV27 TGTGCCAGCAGCCCCCGGTCCCCCTACGAGCAGTACTTC CASSPRSPYEQYF
- 15 TRBJ1-6 - TRBV5-7 TGTGCCAGCAACATAAAGAGCAGGGTATTTTGGTCCCTCCACTTT CASNIKSRVFWSLHF
TRBD2 17 TRBJ2-7 - TRBV6-2/TRBV6-3 TGTGCCAGCAGTACGGTGCTAGCGGGAGGGCCCCCCTACGAGCAGTACTTC CASSTVLAGGPPYEQYF
- 13 TRBJ1-1 once TRBV9 TGTGCCAGCAGCGTAGCTAGCGGGGGTGAAGCTTTCTTT CASSVASGGEAFF
- 12 TRBJ2-5 once TRBV12-3/TRBV12-4 TGTGCCAGCAGACGGGAGAGCGAGACCCAGTACTTC CASRRESETQYF
TRBD1 15 TRBJ2-7 - TRBV4-2 TGTGCCAGCAGCCAAGAGGACAGGGCTACATACGAGCAGTACTTC CASSQEDRATYEQYF
TRBD1 15 TRBJ2-4 - TRBV4-3 TGCGCCAGCAGCCAAGTCACCGGGACAGGGGCCATTCAGTACTTC CASSQVTGTGAIQYF
- 14 TRBJ1-1 - TRBV27 TGTGCCAGCAGTCTCGGGGGTGGAAGCACTGAAGCTTTCTTT CASSLGGGSTEAFF
- 16 TRBJ2-3 - TRBV19 TGTGCCAGTAGTGATGTGGGAGGAGCTTTCGCAGATACGCAGTATTTT CASSDVGGAFADTQYF
- 11 TRBJ2-7 few TRBV7-2 TGTGCCAGCAGCCAATCGGGGGAGCAGTACTTC CASSQSGEQYF
- 14 TRBJ1-1 - TRBV3-1/TRBV3-2 TGTGCCAGCAGCCAAACCAGGGCGAACACTGAAGCTTTCTTT CASSQTRANTEAFF
- 15 TRBJ1-2 - TRBV14 TGTGCCAGCAGCCAATCGCATGGGGGGGCGCTCGGCTACACCTTC CASSQSHGGALGYTF
- 14 TRBJ2-3 - TRBV5-6 TGTGCCAGCAGCCCCAAGCCCCGGGCAGATACGCAGTATTTT CASSPKPRADTQYF
- 13 TRBJ1-5 few TRBV30 TGTGCCTGGAGTGCTGTTAGCAATCAGCCCCAGCATTTT CAWSAVSNQPQHF
TRBD1 15 TRBJ2-1 - TRBV6-5 TGTGCCAGCAGACGTGGGACAGGGACCTACAATGAGCAGTTCTTC CASRRGTGTYNEQFF
TRBD1 14 TRBJ1-1 few TRBV29-1 TGCAGCGTGCGACCCGGACAGGGAAACACTGAAGCTTTCTTT CSVRPGQGNTEAFF
TRBD1 15 TRBJ1-1 - TRBV5-4 TGTGCCAGCAGCTTCTGGCAGGGGGCGAACACTGAAGCTTTCTTT CASSFWQGANTEAFF
TRBD2 14 TRBJ2-1 - TRBV10-3 TGTGCCATCCGAGGGACTAAAGGATACAATGAGCAGTTCTTC CAIRGTKGYNEQFF
TRBD1 16 TRBJ1-6 - TRBV4-1 TGCGCCAGCAGCCAACCCGTCCAGGGGGCCAATTCACCCCTCCACTTT CASSQPVQGANSPLHF
- 17 TRBJ1-2 few TRBV18 TGTGCCAGCTCACCACGGCGCGGCGAACAGGGTTTCTATGGCTACACCTTC CASSPRRGEQGFYGYTF
- 17 TRBJ1-5 - TRBV19 TGTGCCAGTAGTACACAAAAGGGGGGGGGCATCAATCAGCCCCAGCATTTT CASSTQKGGGINQPQHF
- 12 TRBJ2-7 few TRBV3-1/TRBV3-2 TGTGCCAGCAGGGACAGATCCTACGAGCAGTACTTC CASRDRSYEQYF
TRBD2 15 TRBJ2-1 few TRBV5-1 TGCGCCAGCAGTTCCAGCGGGAGCTCCTACAATGAGCAGTTCTTC CASSSSGSSYNEQFF
- 16 TRBJ2-3 - TRBV7-2 TGTGCCAGCAGCTTAGTGGGCAGGGGGGCGACAGATACGCAGTATTTT CASSLVGRGATDTQYF
- 14 TRBJ1-4 - TRBV5-6 TGTGCCAGCAGCCAGGGAGGGAGGAGTGAAAAACTGTTTTTT CASSQGGRSEKLFF
TRBD1 16 TRBJ1-3 - TRBV5-6 TGTGCCAGTCGGGACAGGGGGCGAGGAGCTGGAAACACCATATATTTT CASRDRGRGAGNTIYF
- 17 TRBJ1-2 - TRBV28 TGTGCCAGCAGTTTACCGCGGGCCTATGGGCCGCGGTATGGCTACACCTTC CASSLPRAYGPRYGYTF
TRBD1 14 TRBJ1-2 - TRBV6-6 TGTGCCAGCAGCCAGGGGACAGGGGGCTATGGCTACACCTTC CASSQGTGGYGYTF
- 13 TRBJ2-3 - TRBV7-9 TGTGCCAGCAGCTTCCAGGGTTTCGGTACGCAGTATTTT CASSFQGFGTQYF
TRBD2 16 TRBJ2-1 - TRBV9 TGTGCCAGCAGCGTAGCAGGAGCGGGAGGGCCGGGTGAGCAGTTCTTC CASSVAGAGGPGEQFF
- 15 TRBJ1-5 - TRBV6-2/TRBV6-3 TGTGCCAGCAGCAAGGGGCGGCTTAGCAATCAGCCCCAGCATTTT CASSKGRLSNQPQHF
- 16 TRBJ2-3 - TRBV27 TGTGCCAGCAGTCTACCAGGGGCAAGGGGCCCAGATACGCAGTATTTT CASSLPGARGPDTQYF
- 15 TRBJ1-2 once TRBV9 TGTGCCAGCAGCGTAGGCGGGGCCAGAGGAGGAGGCTACACCTTC CASSVGGARGGGYTF
TRBD1 13 TRBJ2-5 - TRBV7-3 TGTGCCAGCAGGGAACAGGGGTCAGAGACCCAGTACTTC CASREQGSETQYF
TRBD1 14 TRBJ1-2 - TRBV28 TGTGCCAGCAGAGAGACAGGGGGCGTTAAAGGCTACACCTTC CASRETGGVKGYTF
TRBD2 15 TRBJ2-1 - TRBV29-1 TGCAGCGTTCCGAGGACTAGCGGGAGCTTCGATGAGCAGTTCTTC CSVPRTSGSFDEQFF
- 12 TRBJ2-3 - TRBV4-1 TGCGCCAGCAGCCCCCGAGGGGATACGCAGTATTTT CASSPRGDTQYF
TRBD2 18 TRBJ2-7 - TRBV19 TGTGCCAGTAGCCCTAGGTTGGGACTAGCGAAGGGGTCCTACGAGCAGTACTTC CASSPRLGLAKGSYEQYF
TRBD1 14 TRBJ1-1 - TRBV5-5 TGTGCCAGCAGCTTAAGACAGGGGGCAACTGAAGCTTTCTTT CASSLRQGATEAFF
TRBD1 14 TRBJ1-2 - TRBV5-1 TGCGCCAGCAGCTCCCGGACAGGGTACTATGGCTACACCTTC CASSSRTGYYGYTF
- 15 TRBJ1-4 - TRBV5-5 TGTGCCAGCAGCTTGGTCGGGGAAACTAATGAAAAACTGTTTTTT CASSLVGETNEKLFF